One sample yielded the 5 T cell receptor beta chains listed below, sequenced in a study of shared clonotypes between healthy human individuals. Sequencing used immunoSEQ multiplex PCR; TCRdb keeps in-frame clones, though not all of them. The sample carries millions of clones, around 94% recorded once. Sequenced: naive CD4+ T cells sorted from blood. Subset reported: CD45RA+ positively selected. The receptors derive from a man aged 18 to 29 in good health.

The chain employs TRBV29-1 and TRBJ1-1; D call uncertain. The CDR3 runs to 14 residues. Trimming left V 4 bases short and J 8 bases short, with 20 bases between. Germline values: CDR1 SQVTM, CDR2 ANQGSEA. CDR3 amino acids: CSVVSWTFLDEAFF. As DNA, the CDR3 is TGCAGCGTTGTGTCCTGGACCTTTCTGGACGAAGCTTTCTTT. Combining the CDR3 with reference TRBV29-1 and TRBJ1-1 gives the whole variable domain SAVISQKPSRDICQRGTSLTIQCQVDSQVTMMFWYRQQPGQSLTLIATANQGSEATYESGFVIDKFPISRPNLTFSTLTVSNMSPEDSSIYLCSVVSWTFLDEAFFGQGTRLTVV.

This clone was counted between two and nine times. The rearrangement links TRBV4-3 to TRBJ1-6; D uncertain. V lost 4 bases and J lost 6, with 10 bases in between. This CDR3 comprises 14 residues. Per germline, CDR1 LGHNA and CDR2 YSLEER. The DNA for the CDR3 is TGCGCCAGCAGCCTTAAGGAGGGTAATTCACCCCTCCACTTT. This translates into CASSLKEGNSPLHF.

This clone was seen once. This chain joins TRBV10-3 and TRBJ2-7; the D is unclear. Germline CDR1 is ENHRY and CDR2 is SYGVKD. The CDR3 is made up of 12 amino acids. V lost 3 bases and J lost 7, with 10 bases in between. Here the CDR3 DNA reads TGTGCCATCAGTGATTCAGGAGTAGAGCAGTACTTC. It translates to CAISDSGVEQYF.

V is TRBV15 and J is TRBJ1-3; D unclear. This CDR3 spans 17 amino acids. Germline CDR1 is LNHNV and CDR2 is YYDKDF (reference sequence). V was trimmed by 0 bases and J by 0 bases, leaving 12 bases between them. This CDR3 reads CATSREGALGSGNTIYF. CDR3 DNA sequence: TGTGCCACCAGCAGAGAAGGAGCCCTGGGCTCTGGAAACACCATATATTTT.

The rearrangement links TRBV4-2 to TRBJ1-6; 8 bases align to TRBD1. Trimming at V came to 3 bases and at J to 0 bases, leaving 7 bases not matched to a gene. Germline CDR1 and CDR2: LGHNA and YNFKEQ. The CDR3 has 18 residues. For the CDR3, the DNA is TGTGCCAGCAGCCAGTTTGGACAGGGAAGCTCCTATAATTCACCCCTCCACTTT. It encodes CASSQFGQGSSYNSPLHF.